Listed here are 24 T cell receptor beta chains from one sample, sequenced in a study of identical twins (dated by TCRdb to between 2015 and 2016). Preparation of the library involved 5' RACE. The data were produced on an Illumina HiSeq 2000. Clones were called with MiXCR by TCRdb after fastp trimmed the public reads at Q25, and only in-frame beta chains were retained. When rows share a CDR3 protein, they turn into one entry using the most common DNA and genes. The sample records 270,000 or so distinct CDR3 sequences, about 8.9% of which are singletons. Clones ranked in the top ten supply over 2.5% of the sample. These data also formed part of another study, on yellow fever vaccine responses in identical twins.

The sequenced sample was CD8+ T cells sorted from blood. The origin of the receptors is a woman aged 18-29 years in good health.

This chain links TRBV11-1 with TRBJ2-6; 8 nucleotides line up with TRBD1. The CDR3 has 18 amino acids. Germline assignment: CDR1 SGHAT and CDR2 FQDESV (reference sequence). With V trimmed by 4 bases and J by 0 bases, 8 bases remained unmatched. CDR3 nucleotides: TGTGCCAGCAGCTCGACAGGGGCTGAACTCTCTGGGGCCAACGTCCTGACTTTC. Translating it yields CASSSTGAELSGANVLTF.

This chain uses TRBV6-1 with TRBJ1-6; D call uncertain. Deletions cut 7 bases from V and 0 bases from J, with 13 bases between. This CDR3 has 16 amino acids. Germline V lookup: CDR1 MNHNS, CDR2 SASEGT. CDR3 sequence reads: CASTEHIGSYNSPLHF. The CDR3 region has the DNA TGTGCCAGCACCGAACACATCGGCTCCTATAATTCACCCCTCCACTTT.

In its sample, this clonotype was seen many times. This sequence joins TRBV27 and TRBJ2-1, with D perhaps TRBD1 (6 bases). The CDR3 consists of 14 residues. V was clipped by 3 bases and J by 1 base, with 7 bases between them. CDR1 and CDR2 from the germline V gene are MNHEY and SMNVEV (reference sequence). The CDR3 coding sequence is TGTGCCAGCAGTTTGCAGGGGTCCTACAATGAGCAGTTCTTC. Its translation: CASSLQGSYNEQFF.

This clonotype was detected a few times. The V gene is TRBV7-8, the J gene TRBJ2-3; D call uncertain. V lost 4 bases to trimming and J lost 0 bases, with 8 bases between them. The CDR3 has 14 residues. The germline V gene encodes CDR1 SGHVS and CDR2 FQNEAQ. This CDR3 reads CASSSPRSTDTQYF. In nucleotides, the CDR3 is TGTGCCAGCAGCTCCCCCCGGAGCACAGATACGCAGTATTTT.

V gene TRBV20-1 combines with J gene TRBJ2-7; D possibly corresponds to TRBD1 (7 bases). Trimming left V 1 base short and J 4 bases short, with 26 bases between. Looked up from germline, CDR1 is DFQATT and CDR2 is SNEGSKA (reference sequence). The CDR3 runs 18 residues. The CDR3 DNA reads TGCAGTGCTAGAGGAAGGGGTGGGCAGGGGGGACACTTGTACGAGCAGTACTTC. Its translation is CSARGRGGQGGHLYEQYF.

There are many counts of this clonotype. The V call is TRBV24-1, the J call TRBJ2-5; D call uncertain. Trimming cost V 3 bases and J 4 bases, with 5 bases left between them. CDR1 and CDR2 from the germline V gene are KGHDR and SFDVKD. This CDR3 contains 12 residues. As DNA, the CDR3 is TGTGCCACCAGTGATCTAGGAGAGACCCAGTACTTC. It codes for CATSDLGETQYF.

This clonotype was observed a few times. The chain is built from TRBV6-6 and TRBJ2-7; 7 bases map to TRBD2. The CDR3 is 11 residues long. V was pared by 5 bases and J by 7 bases, with 2 bases of the junction left unmatched. In germline, CDR1 is MNHNY, CDR2 SVGAGI (reference sequence). The CDR3 coding sequence is TGTGCCAGCAGTCGGGGGGTGGAGCAGTACTTC. Encoded protein: CASSRGVEQYF.

This clonotype appeared many times. The chain uses TRBV11-2 and TRBJ2-7, with D unclear. The germline CDR1 and CDR2 sequences are SGHAT and FQNNGV. The CDR3 extends over 13 amino acids. Trimming left V 6 bases short and J 3 bases short, with 12 bases between. CDR3 in DNA: TGTGCCAGCAGGGCCCTTGGATACTACGAGCAGTACTTC. It is translated as CASRALGYYEQYF.

This clonotype occurred many times. The CDR3 is CASSLTPASLGEQYF. The CDR3 DNA reads as TGTGCCAGCAGTCTAACACCGGCTAGCCTTGGGGAGCAGTACTTC. The chain joins TRBV6-1 to TRBJ2-7; D may be TRBD2 (5 bases). The CDR3 contains 15 residues. Trimming pared 5 bases from V and 7 bases from J, leaving 21 bases between. Germline V gene data show CDR1 as MNHNS and CDR2 as SASEGT.

This clonotype came up many times. The chain carries TRBV29-1 and TRBJ2-7; perhaps TRBD2 as D (6 bases). Trimming took off 6 bases at V and 2 bases at J, with 14 bases between the two ends. This CDR3 region has 13 residues. Germline values: CDR1 SQVTM, CDR2 ANQGSEA. Here the CDR3 reads CSVAGTGAYEQYF. The CDR3, as DNA: TGCAGCGTGGCCGGGACGGGAGCCTACGAGCAGTACTTC.

At least ten counts were recorded for this clonotype. This chain connects TRBV29-1 to TRBJ2-7; 7 nucleotides line up with TRBD1. V was clipped by 6 bases and J by 6 bases; unmatched bases: 5. The CDR3 has 11 amino acids. The germline V gene encodes CDR1 SQVTM and CDR2 ANQGSEA. In nucleotides, the CDR3 is TGCAGCGTCGAAACAGGGGCCGAGCAGTACTTC. Residues: CSVETGAEQYF.

Only a few counts were recorded for this clonotype. The V and J genes are TRBV27 and TRBJ2-1; D uncertain. The germline V gene has CDR1 MNHEY and CDR2 SMNVEV (reference sequence). This CDR3 is built from 16 residues. V was cut by 0 bases and J by 4 bases, with 13 bases left in between. CDR3 nucleotides: TGTGCCAGCAGTTTATCCGTTCCGGGTCATTACAATGAGCAGTTCTTC. Translated: CASSLSVPGHYNEQFF.

There are many counts of this clonotype. This chain uses TRBV29-1 with TRBJ2-3; D unclear. With 6 bases removed from V and 1 base from J, the gap between germline ends came to 8 bases. Germline V gene lookup returns CDR1 SQVTM and CDR2 ANQGSEA. The CDR3 runs 12 residues. The CDR3 region has the DNA TGCAGCGTCGTATTGGGCACAGATACGCAGTATTTT. This codes for CSVVLGTDTQYF.

This clonotype was counted a few times. The chain recombines TRBV24-1 with TRBJ2-3, with a weak D call TRBD1 (6 bases). The V end lost 3 bases, the J end lost 1 base, and 25 bases lay between the germline ends. Germline V lookup: CDR1 KGHDR, CDR2 SFDVKD. The CDR3 consists of 20 residues. Written as DNA, the CDR3 is TGTGCCACCAGTGATCTAACTGGGGGAACAGGGTTGGTTGGCACAGATACGCAGTATTTT. The encoded protein is CATSDLTGGTGLVGTDTQYF.

This clonotype was seen repeatedly, ten times or more. V is TRBV28 and J is TRBJ2-3; the D gene is possibly TRBD1 (5 bases). Trimming removed 6 bases at V and 5 bases at J, with 12 bases between. Germline V gene sequence: CDR1 MDHEN, CDR2 SYDVKM. This CDR3 has 13 residues. The CDR3 DNA reads as TGTGCCAGCAGCCCTCGACAGTTAGATACGCAGTATTTT. It yields the protein CASSPRQLDTQYF.

This clonotype was counted a few times. V gene TRBV2 combines with J gene TRBJ2-3; D could derive from TRBD1 or TRBD2 (6 bases each). Germline assignment: CDR1 SNHLY and CDR2 FYNNEI. The CDR3 length is 15 residues. Trimming left V 10 bases short and J 5 bases short, with 22 bases between. The CDR3 spells CATPGLRGQGDTQYF. DNA for the CDR3: TGTGCCACTCCCGGCTTACGGGGGCAGGGAGATACGCAGTATTTT.

This clonotype was counted many times. The J gene is TRBJ1-1, the V gene TRBV12-3 or TRBV12-4; no clear D gene. CDR3 size: 10 residues. Deletions cut 7 bases from V and 1 base from J, with 1 base between. The CDR3 loop is CASKNTEAFF. The CDR3 DNA is TGTGCCAGCAAGAACACTGAAGCTTTCTTT.

This clonotype was detected many times. The rearrangement uses TRBV7-9 and TRBJ2-5; 7 bases agree with TRBD2. V trimming: 8 bases; J trimming: 0 bases; junction bases outside the gene matches: 6. Germline V gene sequence: CDR1 SEHNR, CDR2 FQNEAQ (reference sequence). This CDR3 contains 14 residues. DNA of the CDR3: TGTGCCAGCGGATTGGGGGGGAACCAAGAGACCCAGTACTTC. Translating it yields CASGLGGNQETQYF.

The gene calls are TRBV6-1 and TRBJ1-2, with no clear D. V was trimmed by 8 bases and J by 2 bases, leaving 21 bases between them. Germline V CDR1 and CDR2: MNHNS, SASEGT. The CDR3 is made up of 16 amino acids. The CDR3 DNA sequence: TGTGCCAGCGTCGCGAGGTTAACCGATGCCAACTATGGCTACACCTTC. Translating it yields CASVARLTDANYGYTF.

This clonotype was observed many times. This chain uses TRBV7-2 with TRBJ2-7; D is possibly TRBD1 (6 bases). The CDR3 extends over 15 amino acids. Looked up from germline, CDR1 is SGHTA and CDR2 is FQGNSA. Trimming removed 4 bases from V and 3 bases from J, with 16 bases in between. The chain's CDR3 is CASSYEQGTVYEQYF. The CDR3, as DNA: TGTGCCAGCAGCTACGAACAGGGTACGGTCTACGAGCAGTACTTC. The full variable domain, its missing parts supplied by reference TRBV7-2 and TRBJ2-7, is GAGVSQSPSNKVTEKGKDVELRCDPISGHTALYWYRQSLGQGLEFLIYFQGNSAPDKSGLPSDRFSAERTGGSVSTLTIQRTQQEDSAVYLCASSYEQGTVYEQYFGPGTRLTVT.

This clonotype was found a few times. The V and J genes are TRBV4-3 and TRBJ2-1; 10 nucleotides line up with TRBD2. This CDR3 has 18 amino acids. Germline loops: CDR1 LGHNA, CDR2 YSLEER. Germline trimming cut 0 bases from V and 2 bases from J; bases unmatched to any gene: 7. CDR3 nucleotides: TGCGCCAGCAGCCAAGATTGGGTCGGACTAGCGGCCTACAATGAGCAGTTCTTC. It translates to CASSQDWVGLAAYNEQFF.

This clonotype was seen ten or more times. The V gene is TRBV27, the J gene TRBJ2-7; D perhaps matches TRBD2 (6 bases). The germline V and J ends were trimmed by 2 bases and 7 bases, with 15 bases remaining between them. The CDR3 extends over 14 amino acids. Germline V gene sequence: CDR1 MNHEY, CDR2 SMNVEV (reference sequence). Here the CDR3 reads CASSLLTGVREQYF. CDR3 nucleotides: TGTGCCAGCAGTTTACTGACGGGAGTACGGGAGCAGTACTTC.

V gene TRBV6-6 combines with J gene TRBJ2-7; D is undetermined. Trimming took off 8 bases at V and 2 bases at J, with 13 bases between the two ends. Germline CDR1 reads MNHNY; CDR2 reads SVGAGI (reference sequence). This CDR3 comprises 13 residues. The chain's CDR3 is CASSGVTPYEQYF. CDR3 in DNA: TGTGCCAGCTCCGGCGTGACTCCCTACGAGCAGTACTTC.

The rearrangement uses TRBV7-9 and TRBJ2-1; TRBD2 might be the D (6 bases). Germline V lookup: CDR1 SEHNR, CDR2 FQNEAQ (reference sequence). V lost 4 bases and J lost 9, with 10 bases in between. This CDR3 comprises 12 residues. The DNA for the CDR3 is TGTGCCAGCAGCTGGGCGGAGGGTGAGCAGTTCTTC. Translation: CASSWAEGEQFF.